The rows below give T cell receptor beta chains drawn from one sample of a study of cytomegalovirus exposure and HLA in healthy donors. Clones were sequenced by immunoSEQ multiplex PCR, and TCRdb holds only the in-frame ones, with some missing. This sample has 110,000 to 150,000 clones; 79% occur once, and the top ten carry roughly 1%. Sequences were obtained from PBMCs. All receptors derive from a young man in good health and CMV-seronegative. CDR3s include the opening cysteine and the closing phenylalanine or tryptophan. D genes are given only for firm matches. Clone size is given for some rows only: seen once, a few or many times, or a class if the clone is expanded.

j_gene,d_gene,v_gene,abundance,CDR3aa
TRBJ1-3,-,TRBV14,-,CASSQGPTVDSGNTIYF
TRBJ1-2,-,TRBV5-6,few,CASSLAGSSDRTGYTF
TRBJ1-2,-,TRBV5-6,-,CASSLPGGGYGYTF
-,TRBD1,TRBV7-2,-,CASSWGTGTGTYEQYF
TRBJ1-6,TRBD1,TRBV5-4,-,CASSRTGGYNSPLHF
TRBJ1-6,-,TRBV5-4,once,CASSLGAGLNSPLHF
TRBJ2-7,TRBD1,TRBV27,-,CASSFGTGFYEQYF
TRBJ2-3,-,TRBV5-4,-,CASSSLGGGTDTQYF
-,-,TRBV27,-,CASSLSPDKGYEQYF
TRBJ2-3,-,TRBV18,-,CASSPIRIGDTQYF
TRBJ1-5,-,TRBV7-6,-,CASSASRGFGTQHF
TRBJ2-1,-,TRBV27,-,CASSLNPPENNEQFF
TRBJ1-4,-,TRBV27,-,CASRSLRATNEKLFF
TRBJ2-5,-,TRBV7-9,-,CASSKPGHPQEETQYF
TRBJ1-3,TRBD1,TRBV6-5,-,CASRQTGGVGNTIYF
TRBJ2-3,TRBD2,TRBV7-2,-,CASSLDGGGWGDTQYF
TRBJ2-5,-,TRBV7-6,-,CASSGGLGETQYF
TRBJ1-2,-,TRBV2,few,CASSEAPGTYGYTF
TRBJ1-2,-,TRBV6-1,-,CASTQGARGGYTF
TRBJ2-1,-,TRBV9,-,CASSVAPGLTNEQFF
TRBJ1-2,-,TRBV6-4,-,CASSEELQGTGYTF
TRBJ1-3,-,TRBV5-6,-,CASSLSGGAVGNAIYF